This is a list of T cell receptor beta chains from one sample in a study of cytomegalovirus exposure and HLA in healthy donors. Assay: immunoSEQ multiplex PCR; the TCRdb copy retains only in-frame clones and omits some. This table holds about 110,000 clones, 79% found once. The sample taken for sequencing was PBMCs. These receptor sequences come from a young woman in good health and CMV-seropositive. CDR3s include the opening cysteine and the closing phenylalanine or tryptophan. Fields, in order: J gene, V gene, clone size, D gene, CDR3 protein, CDR3 DNA. A D gene is named only where the DNA matches it firmly. Not all rows give a size; the values are once, few, many and, for expanded clones, a class.

>TRBJ1-1|TRBV7-2|.|.
CASSPTEKRAFF
TGTGCCAGCAGCCCAACGGAGAAACGAGCTTTCTTT
>TRBJ2-1|TRBV7-2|.|TRBD2
CASSLLSGRVNEQFF
TGTGCCAGCAGCTTGCTCAGCGGGAGGGTCAATGAGCAGTTCTTC
>TRBJ2-3|TRBV30|.|.
CAWGDPGGPDTQYF
TGTGCCTGGGGGGACCCCGGGGGTCCAGATACGCAGTATTTT
>TRBJ2-1|TRBV5-1|.|TRBD2
CASSYRASGSSYNEQFF
TGCGCCAGCAGCTATCGGGCTAGCGGGAGCTCCTACAATGAGCAGTTCTTC
>TRBJ1-6|TRBV19|.|TRBD1
CASRDREHSPLHF
TGTGCCAGCCGGGACAGGGAGCATTCACCCCTCCACTTT
>TRBJ2-2|TRBV13|.|.
CASSLEGHQQDGELFF
TGTGCCAGCAGCTTAGAGGGGCACCAACAGGACGGGGAGCTGTTTTTT
>TRBJ2-5|TRBV4-1|.|.
CASSNGEGLETQYF
TGCGCCAGCAGCAACGGGGAAGGGCTGGAGACCCAGTACTTC
>TRBJ2-7|TRBV7-2|.|TRBD1
CASSRTGGFSSYEQYF
TGTGCCAGCAGCAGGACAGGGGGTTTTTCCTCCTACGAGCAGTACTTC
>TRBJ1-1|TRBV7-3|.|TRBD1
CVSSLEGGAPMNTEAFF
TGTGTCAGCAGCTTGGAAGGGGGCGCCCCCATGAACACTGAAGCTTTCTTT
>TRBJ2-2|TRBV5-6|.|TRBD2
CASSFVLAGGNTGELFF
TGTGCCAGCAGCTTCGTTCTAGCGGGAGGGAACACCGGGGAGCTGTTTTTT
>TRBJ2-3|TRBV9|.|.
CASSALASSTDTQYF
TGTGCCAGCAGCGCCCTAGCGTCAAGCACAGATACGCAGTATTTT
>TRBJ1-1|TRBV27|few|.
CASSLDSLWVNTEAFF
TGTGCCAGCAGTCTCGACAGCCTGTGGGTAAACACTGAAGCTTTCTTT
>TRBJ2-1|TRBV19|.|TRBD2
CASSIVGTSGRNEQFF
TGTGCCAGTAGTATAGTGGGGACTAGCGGGAGGAATGAGCAGTTCTTC
>TRBJ2-7|TRBV5-4|.|TRBD1
CASSAPGQGGDEQYF
TGTGCCAGCAGCGCACCGGGACAGGGTGGGGACGAGCAGTACTTC
>TRBJ2-5|TRBV5-1|.|.
CASSLEGRRETQYF
TGCGCCAGCAGCTTGGAGGGGAGGAGGGAGACCCAGTACTTC
>TRBJ2-7|TRBV7-2|.|.
CASSSYYEQYF
TGTGCCAGCAGCTCCTACTACGAGCAGTACTTC
>TRBJ2-7|TRBV6-5|.|.
CASSYLDTYEQYF
TGTGCCAGCAGTTACCTGGACACTTACGAGCAGTACTTC
>TRBJ1-5|TRBV6-6|.|TRBD1
CASEPGTGVGNQPQHF
TGTGCCAGCGAACCGGGGACAGGGGTAGGCAATCAGCCCCAGCATTTT
>TRBJ1-5|TRBV6-1|.|TRBD1
CASSDQGARQPQHF
TGTGCCAGCAGTGATCAGGGGGCACGGCAGCCCCAGCATTTT
>TRBJ2-6|TRBV28|.|.
CASSAADSGANVLTF
TGTGCCAGCAGCGCCGCAGACTCTGGGGCCAACGTCCTGACTTTC
>TRBJ2-2|TRBV5-1|few|.
CASSLGRGPGELFF
TGCGCCAGCAGCTTGGGCAGGGGACCCGGGGAGCTGTTTTTT
>TRBJ2-7|TRBV5-1|.|.
CASSLVGGQSYEQYF
TGCGCCAGCAGCCTAGTCGGAGGACAGTCCTACGAGCAGTACTTC
>TRBJ2-1|TRBV10-3|.|TRBD2
CASTGTSGGFRHEQFF
TGTGCCAGTACCGGGACTAGCGGGGGTTTTCGCCATGAGCAGTTCTTC
>TRBJ2-5|TRBV6-5|.|.
CASSFSLSEGETQYF
TGTGCCAGCAGTTTTTCCCTTTCGGAGGGAGAGACCCAGTACTTC
>TRBJ2-1|TRBV27|.|TRBD2
CASSLRLAGGWGDNEQFF
TGTGCCAGCAGTTTAAGGCTAGCGGGAGGCTGGGGGGACAATGAGCAGTTCTTC
>TRBJ1-3|TRBV5-1|.|TRBD1
CASSSTGRSGNTIYF
TGCGCCAGCAGCTCGACAGGGCGGTCTGGAAACACCATATATTTT
>TRBJ2-7|TRBV10-3|.|TRBD1
CAIRDREPYEQYF
TGTGCCATCAGGGACAGGGAACCCTACGAGCAGTACTTC
>TRBJ2-1|TRBV2|.|.
CASVPEHNEQFF
TGTGCCAGCGTTCCAGAACACAATGAGCAGTTCTTC
>TRBJ2-3|TRBV2|.|.
CASTNEAMADTQYF
TGTGCCAGCACAAATGAAGCGATGGCAGATACGCAGTATTTT
>TRBJ1-5|TRBV6-5|few|TRBD1
CASRGGGTGNQPQHF
TGTGCCAGCAGGGGTGGTGGGACAGGGAATCAGCCCCAGCATTTT
>TRBJ2-7|TRBV7-9|.|TRBD2
CASSSTSGSSYEQYF
TGTGCCAGCAGCTCGACTAGCGGAAGCTCCTACGAGCAGTACTTC
>TRBJ1-1|TRBV7-9|few|.
CASKDRRNTEAFF
TGTGCCAGCAAAGACAGGAGGAACACTGAAGCTTTCTTT
>TRBJ1-1|TRBV7-9|.|TRBD1
CASSFGTGNTEAFF
TGTGCCAGCAGCTTTGGGACAGGGAACACTGAAGCTTTCTTT
>TRBJ2-1|TRBV28|.|TRBD2
CASSSSGSDEQFF
TGTGCCAGCAGTTCTAGCGGGAGCGATGAGCAGTTCTTC
>TRBJ1-1|TRBV27|.|TRBD1
CASSLTGKNTEAFF
TGTGCCAGCAGTCTGACAGGGAAGAACACTGAAGCTTTCTTT
>TRBJ2-3|TRBV9|few|TRBD2
CASSRGTSGSPDTQYF
TGTGCCAGCAGCCGGGGGACTAGCGGGAGTCCAGATACGCAGTATTTT
>TRBJ2-7|TRBV6-5|.|TRBD2
CASRPLAGAYEQYF
TGTGCCAGCAGACCACTAGCGGGAGCTTACGAGCAGTACTTC
>TRBJ2-7|TRBV5-1|.|TRBD1
CASSLGYSTGLGEQYF
TGCGCCAGCAGCTTGGGCTATTCGACAGGGCTCGGCGAGCAGTACTTC
>TRBJ1-4|TRBV28|.|.
CASNPTEEAEKLFF
TGTGCCAGCAACCCGACAGAAGAGGCTGAAAAACTGTTTTTT
>TRBJ1-1|TRBV7-8|.|TRBD1
CASSLDRGPRPGTEAFF
TGTGCCAGCAGCCTCGACAGGGGCCCCCGACCAGGCACTGAAGCTTTCTTT
>TRBJ1-1|TRBV20-1|once|.
CSASSGTEAFF
TGCAGTGCTAGCAGTGGCACTGAAGCTTTCTTT
>TRBJ2-7|TRBV5-1|.|.
CASSPHREEGYEQYF
TGCGCCAGCAGCCCTCACAGGGAAGAGGGCTACGAGCAGTACTTC